The entry below describes one TCR beta chain. Its antigen remains unidentified. The CDR3 contains 15 residues. Unmatched junction bases numbered 8, after V lost 5 bases and J lost 2 bases. The germline V gene encodes CDR1 LNHDA and CDR2 SQIVND (reference sequence). The study ran its PCR with 60 Vbeta and 13 Jbeta primers. The protocol was immunoSEQ multiplex PCR, while the TCRdb copy is restricted to in-frame clones and leaves out a portion. The repertoire includes about 140,000 clones, roughly three quarters of them detected once, and 5.1% sits in the top ten. These data are taken from a study of cytomegalovirus exposure and HLA in healthy donors. Study results and limitations: A later analysis linked 15,000 to 20,000 TCR beta sequences to HLA alleles at 0.05 false discovery rate.

The J gene is TRBJ1-1, the V gene TRBV19; 7 bases align to TRBD1. This TCR was sampled from a male donor in good health and CMV-seronegative. Input material: PBMCs. CDR3 residues: CASSLPTGINTEAFF. The DNA of the CDR3 is TGTGCCAGTAGTCTCCCGACAGGGATCAACACTGAAGCTTTCTTT.